In this sample, the clone carrying this T cell receptor beta chain turned up a few times. Its antigen is still unknown. The source of the sample is a study of early T cells in non-severe SARS-CoV-2 infection. This CDR3 region has 12 residues. Germline V gene sequence: CDR1 MNHNS, CDR2 SASEGT. Trimming took 7 bases from V and 6 from J, leaving 11 bases between them. Whole-study results and caveats: Anti-spike CD8 responses were favored in VDJdb matching, and private and CD4 specificities were missed.

Each CDR3 protein gets one entry after TCRdb re-called the 5' RACE reads with MiXCR. The sample yields roughly 68,000 distinct CDR3 sequences, around 4.7% seen once. This chain uses TRBV6-1 with TRBJ2-3; D is ambiguous. This clonotype originated in an adult who was a healthcare worker with PCR-confirmed SARS-CoV-2 infection or an uninfected control (not recorded which). Specimen: whole blood. In DNA, the CDR3 is TGTGCCAGCACCACCGACGGGGATACGCAGTATTTT. It translates to CASTTDGDTQYF.